The entry below gives a single TCR beta chain sequence along with its context. This sample was included in a study of shared clonotypes between healthy human individuals. Clones were read by immunoSEQ multiplex PCR, and TCRdb kept only the in-frame ones, dropping some. Of about 1.1 million clones in the sample, approximately 78% were seen once. Unmatched junction bases numbered 5, after V lost 0 bases and J lost 8 bases. The CDR3 contains 15 residues. The germline CDR1 and CDR2 sequences are MNHEY and SVGAGI. The sequenced sample consisted of memory CD4+ T cells from PBMCs. Subset defined: CD45RA-negative fraction. The chain is built from TRBV6-5 and TRBJ1-4, with 8 bases matching TRBD1. The TCR was taken from a man aged 18-30 years in good health. Some clones in this sample may be carry-over from other donors' samples. The DNA for the CDR3 is TGTGCCAGCAGTTACTCACCCGACAGGGGCGAAAAACTGTTTTTT. Translated: CASSYSPDRGEKLFF.